The 31 T cell receptor beta chains listed next were all sequenced from one sample in a study of T cells after yellow fever vaccination. MiXCR, run by TCRdb on the 5' RACE reads, gives a single entry per CDR3 protein. The table shows 250,000 to 400,000 distinct CDR3 sequences, with around 4.5% occurring only once. The input for sequencing was PBMCs, taken 15 days after the yellow fever booster vaccination. The receptors here all came from a man aged 18 to 29 who received the YFV17D yellow fever vaccine.

This clonotype appeared many times. The chain uses TRBV5-1 and TRBJ2-3; 13 bases map to TRBD2. V lost 1 base and J lost 0; bases outside the gene matches: 2. The CDR3 is 17 amino acids. Germline V gene data show CDR1 as SGHRS and CDR2 as YFSETQ. The CDR3 nucleotides are TGCGCCAGCAGCTTGACGGGACTAGCGGGAAGCACAGATACGCAGTATTTT. It yields the protein CASSLTGLAGSTDTQYF.

This clonotype was observed many times. This chain connects TRBV11-2 to TRBJ2-2; 7 bases map to TRBD1. The CDR3 is made up of 16 amino acids. The junction had 6 bases not matched to a gene; V was cut back by 5 bases and J by 0 bases. Germline loops: CDR1 SGHAT, CDR2 FQNNGV. CDR3 protein: CASSHYRGSNTGELFF. CDR3 nucleotides: TGTGCCAGCAGCCACTACAGGGGCTCGAACACCGGGGAGCTGTTTTTT.

This clonotype was picked up many times. This chain connects TRBV7-2 to TRBJ2-1, with D possibly matching TRBD2 (7 bases). The germline V gene encodes CDR1 SGHTA and CDR2 FQGNSA. The CDR3 is 14 residues long. The V gene lost 0 bases and the J gene lost 8 bases, with 11 bases spanning the gap. The CDR3 DNA is TGTGCCAGCAGCTTAGCGGGGGGGGCCGATGAGCAGTTCTTC. It translates to CASSLAGGADEQFF.

CDR3 residues: CASSEEVGQGYTDTQYF. In DNA, the CDR3 is TGCGCCAGCAGTGAGGAGGTGGGACAGGGGTACACAGATACGCAGTATTTT. This chain links TRBV10-1 with TRBJ2-3; 10 bases fit TRBD1. The CDR3 extends over 17 amino acids. The germline V gene has CDR1 WNHNN and CDR2 SYGVQD (reference sequence). After removal of 2 bases from V and 2 bases from J, the junction contained 7 bases not matched to a gene.

The chain uses TRBV24-1 and TRBJ2-3, with TRBD2 matching over 7 bases. The germline gives CDR1 KGHDR, CDR2 SFDVKD. Germline trimming cut 11 bases from V and 4 bases from J; bases unmatched to any gene: 11. This CDR3 has 14 residues. The CDR3 region is CAMASSGSSDTQYF. Written as DNA, the CDR3 is TGTGCCATGGCCTCTAGCGGTTCTTCAGATACGCAGTATTTT.

J is TRBJ2-3 and V is TRBV3-1; D remains unclear. Trimming removed 3 bases from V and 0 bases from J, with 10 bases in between. CDR1 LGHDT and CDR2 YNNKEL come from the germline V gene (reference sequence). The CDR3 is 15 residues long. This CDR3 is CASSHQVRSTDTQYF. CDR3 DNA sequence: TGTGCCAGCAGCCATCAGGTTAGAAGCACAGATACGCAGTATTTT.

The V call is TRBV6-1, the J call TRBJ1-1, with D perhaps TRBD1 (6 bases). The CDR3 sequence is 15 residues long. Germline lookup yields CDR1 MNHNS and CDR2 SASEGT. V was cut by 6 bases and J by 3 bases, with 17 bases left in between. The CDR3 region has the DNA TGTGCCAGCAGCGAATACACAGGGCTCGACACTGAAGCTTTCTTT. Translation gives CASSEYTGLDTEAFF.

This clonotype occurred many times. The chain uses TRBV12-3 or TRBV12-4 and TRBJ2-3, with D possibly matching TRBD2 (5 bases). This CDR3 comprises 14 residues. V shed 5 bases and J shed 0 bases, with 9 bases lying between them. CDR3 coding DNA: TGTGCCAGCAGTAGCGGTACAAGCACAGATACGCAGTATTTT. Amino acids: CASSSGTSTDTQYF.

The V and J genes are TRBV7-2 and TRBJ1-2; D may be TRBD1 (5 bases). V lost 4 bases to trimming and J lost 8 bases, with 26 bases between them. The CDR3 contains 17 residues. Germline V gives CDR1 SGHTA, CDR2 FQGNSA. CDR3 sequence (DNA): TGTGCCAGCAGCTCAGGTCCGGGACTCTCCAACCCGGGCGGCTACACCTTC. Its protein product is CASSSGPGLSNPGGYTF.

J is TRBJ1-5 and V is TRBV5-1; a possible D gene is TRBD1 (6 bases). V dropped 1 base and J dropped 5 bases, with 13 bases sitting between them. The CDR3 extends over 15 amino acids. Germline-derived CDR1 and CDR2 are SGHRS and YFSETQ. The CDR3 region has the DNA TGCGCCAGCAGCTTGTCTCCAGGGGACTATCAGCCCCAGCATTTT. It codes for CASSLSPGDYQPQHF.

The table lists this clonotype with many counts. The gene calls are TRBV6-1 and TRBJ1-6; the match to TRBD1 covers 7 bases. The CDR3 loop spans 13 amino acids. Looked up from germline, CDR1 is MNHNS and CDR2 is SASEGT. After removal of 8 bases from V and 5 bases from J, the junction contained 3 bases not matched to a gene. CDR3 bases: TGTGCCAGCGGGACAGTCAATAATTCACCCCTCCACTTT. Translation gives CASGTVNNSPLHF.

The table lists this clonotype with a few counts. The CDR3 coding sequence is TGTGCCAGCAGTTATTTAACAGGGGGCTATGGCTACACCTTC. This translates into CASSYLTGGYGYTF. The J gene is TRBJ1-2, the V gene TRBV6-6, with 8 bases that match TRBD1. Germline CDR1 and CDR2: MNHNY and SVGAGI (reference sequence). The V segment lost 3 bases and the J segment 4 bases; nucleotides outside the gene matches: 4. The CDR3 is 14 amino acids.

The chain is built from TRBV7-2 and TRBJ2-1, with TRBD2 matching over 10 bases. Germline V gene sequence: CDR1 SGHTA, CDR2 FQGNSA. Trimming took 1 base from V and 12 from J; bases not matched to a gene: 9. This CDR3 comprises 15 residues. The CDR3 DNA reads as TGTGCCAGCAGCTTAGATGCGGCTAGCGGGGGCGGGCAGTTCTTC. Protein product: CASSLDAASGGGQFF.

This clonotype was counted a few times. The rearrangement joins TRBV12-3 or TRBV12-4 to TRBJ2-3, with D possibly being TRBD1 (6 bases). The CDR3 is 15 residues long. Trimming shortened V by 5 bases and J by 0 bases, and 12 bases separated the two germline ends. CDR3 in DNA: TGTGCCAGCAGTCAGGGGCAGACAAGCACAGATACGCAGTATTTT. As protein: CASSQGQTSTDTQYF.

This clonotype was seen ten or more times. This rearrangement joins TRBV7-6 to TRBJ2-7, with D perhaps given as TRBD1 or TRBD2 (5 bases each). CDR3 length equals 18 residues. CDR1 and CDR2 (germline): SGHVS, FNYEAQ. The V and J ends lost 2 bases and 1 base respectively, with 21 bases between them. The CDR3 DNA reads as TGTGCCAGCAGCTTAAGGCCCCCCACCGGGACGGCGTCCTACGAGCAGTACTTC. It yields the protein CASSLRPPTGTASYEQYF.

This clonotype was observed many times. The chain carries TRBV5-1 and TRBJ2-3, with 7 bases identical to TRBD1. Germline V gives CDR1 SGHRS, CDR2 YFSETQ. This CDR3 is built from 16 residues. After removal of 4 bases from V and 3 bases from J, the junction contained 11 bases not matched to a gene. The CDR3 nucleotides read TGCGCCAGCAGCCCGGCGACAGGGATTCGGACAGATACGCAGTATTTT. This sequence encodes CASSPATGIRTDTQYF.

This clonotype was seen at least ten times. The chain couples TRBV4-1 to TRBJ2-5; 8 bases fit TRBD2. There are 15 residues in the CDR3. Germline V gene data show CDR1 as MGHRA and CDR2 as YSYEKL. Trimming took 3 bases from V and 2 from J; bases not matched to a gene: 5. CDR3 DNA: TGCGCCAGCAGCCAGGCGGGGGGCCCTCAAGAGACCCAGTACTTC. Residues: CASSQAGGPQETQYF.

This clonotype appeared a few times. This chain connects TRBV20-1 to TRBJ1-2; D is possibly TRBD1 (5 bases). The germline CDR1 and CDR2 sequences are DFQATT and SNEGSKA (reference sequence). V was shortened by 6 bases and J by 8 bases, with 16 bases between the two germline ends. This CDR3 has 12 amino acids. In nucleotides, the CDR3 is TGCAGTGCGGCCCGAGACAGAGGAGGCTACACCTTC. This gives the protein CSAARDRGGYTF.

This rearrangement joins TRBV5-1 to TRBJ2-2, with 10 bases identical to TRBD1. This CDR3 spans 14 amino acids. V was clipped by 4 bases and J by 11 bases; unmatched bases: 8. Germline CDR1 reads SGHRS; CDR2 reads YFSETQ. CDR3 DNA: TGCGCCAGCAGCCCGGACAGGGGGTCCCGCGAGCTGTTTTTT. It is translated as CASSPDRGSRELFF.

This clonotype turned up a few times. This chain uses TRBV4-3 with TRBJ2-1; D could derive from TRBD1 or TRBD2 (5 bases each). The germline gives CDR1 LGHNA, CDR2 YSLEER. The CDR3 is 16 residues long. V was trimmed by 0 bases and J by 9 bases, leaving 18 bases between them. The CDR3 region is CASSQDFRQGGGEQFF. Here the CDR3 DNA reads TGCGCCAGCAGCCAAGATTTCCGGCAGGGCGGAGGTGAGCAGTTCTTC.

This clonotype has ten or more counts. The chain combines TRBV28 with TRBJ2-1; D unresolved. This CDR3 has 12 amino acids. Trimming shortened V by 7 bases and J by 8 bases, and 12 bases separated the two germline ends. Germline V gene data show CDR1 as MDHEN and CDR2 as SYDVKM. CDR3 protein: CASNYLEHEQFF. CDR3 coding DNA: TGTGCCAGCAACTATCTAGAGCATGAGCAGTTCTTC.

As concerns this clonotype: Possible read error: a much larger clone is one base away. The chain uses TRBV28 and TRBJ2-5; a weak D match, TRBD1 (6 bases). Per the germline V gene, CDR1 is MDHEN and CDR2 is SYDVKM. This CDR3 region has 14 residues. Trimming shortened V by 8 bases and J by 7 bases, and 20 bases separated the two germline ends. The CDR3 sequence: CASYGEGHLATQYF. CDR3 DNA sequence: TGTGCCAGCTACGGAGAGGGACACCTGGCGACCCAGTACTTC.

This clonotype was recorded at least ten times. J is TRBJ1-3 and V is TRBV5-6; D perhaps matches TRBD1 (5 bases). Between the trimmed V and J ends, which lost 6 bases and 2 bases, there was a span of 18 bases. This CDR3 region has 16 residues. Germline V gene sequence: CDR1 SGHDT, CDR2 YYEEEE. The DNA of the CDR3 is TGTGCCAGCACAATTACAGGTGCCTCCACTGGAAACACCATATATTTT. It encodes CASTITGASTGNTIYF.

This clonotype was seen at least ten times. The J gene is TRBJ2-5, the V gene TRBV10-1; D possibly uses TRBD1 or TRBD2 (6 bases each). Germline-derived CDR1 and CDR2 are WNHNN and SYGVQD (reference sequence). The CDR3 spans 15 residues. V lost 3 bases and J 5 bases, leaving 16 bases between the germline ends. The CDR3 DNA reads TGCGCCAGCAGTGAAAGGTCCGGGGGCGGCGAGACCCAGTACTTC. Protein product: CASSERSGGGETQYF.

This clonotype was counted at least ten times. The V gene is TRBV10-3, the J gene TRBJ2-2, with D maybe TRBD2 (6 bases). CDR1 and CDR2 (germline): ENHRY, SYGVKD. V lost 2 bases to trimming and J lost 15 bases, with 16 bases between them. The CDR3 is made up of 13 amino acids. The CDR3 nucleotides read TGTGCCATCAGTGAGGGGGAGGCAAGGACGGTGTTTTTT. Encoded protein: CAISEGEARTVFF.

This clonotype has more than one count but fewer than ten. The chain uses TRBV4-3 and TRBJ2-5; 8 bases are shared with TRBD2. Losses at the gene ends were 1 base for V and 5 bases for J; bases not matched to a gene: 9. The germline CDR1 and CDR2 sequences are LGHNA and YSLEER. The CDR3 is 16 amino acids. CDR3 sequence reads: CASSQVFGGAGETQYF. For the CDR3, the DNA is TGCGCCAGCAGCCAAGTATTCGGGGGGGCCGGGGAGACCCAGTACTTC.

V gene TRBV19 combines with J gene TRBJ1-5; D not certain. The germline V gene encodes CDR1 LNHDA and CDR2 SQIVND (reference sequence). This CDR3 comprises 15 residues. V was pared by 2 bases and J by 1 base, with 9 bases between. The CDR3 reads CASSIFGESNQPQHF. DNA for the CDR3: TGTGCCAGTAGTATATTTGGGGAGAGCAATCAGCCCCAGCATTTT.

This clonotype was found a few times. The rearrangement uses TRBV7-9 and TRBJ2-7; TRBD1 matches 12 bases. The germline V gene has CDR1 SEHNR and CDR2 FQNEAQ (reference sequence). The CDR3 is made up of 15 amino acids. Trimming at V came to 5 bases and at J to 7 bases, leaving 9 bases not matched to a gene. The CDR3 DNA reads TGTGCCAGCAGCGCCTCCGGGACAGGGGGCCGGGAGCAGTACTTC. Protein product: CASSASGTGGREQYF. Complete variable domain (other parts from reference TRBV7-9 and TRBJ2-7): DTGVSQNPRHKITKRGQNVTFRCDPISEHNRLYWYRQTLGQGPEFLTYFQNEAQLEKSRLLSDRFSAERPKGSFSTLEIQRTEQGDSAMYLCASSASGTGGREQYFGPGTRLTVT.

This clonotype was observed a handful of times. V usage is TRBV5-1 and J usage is TRBJ1-1, with D hard to call. Per the germline V gene, CDR1 is SGHRS and CDR2 is YFSETQ. V was pared by 1 base and J by 1 base, with 11 bases between. The CDR3 loop spans 15 amino acids. The CDR3 loop is CASSLRSMPNTEAFF. The CDR3 DNA reads as TGCGCCAGCAGCTTGCGGTCAATGCCGAACACTGAAGCTTTCTTT.

In this sample, this clonotype turned up a few times. The CDR3 DNA reads TGCGCCAGCAGCTCCCGGGGGAGGGGAAGATGGAATTCACCCCTCCACTTT. This gives the protein CASSSRGRGRWNSPLHF. The chain couples TRBV5-1 to TRBJ1-6; tentatively, D is TRBD1 (5 bases). CDR3 length equals 17 residues. The germline V gene encodes CDR1 SGHRS and CDR2 YFSETQ. Trimming pared 3 bases from V and 7 bases from J, leaving 20 bases between.

The chain recombines TRBV5-1 with TRBJ2-1; D is unclear. Germline V CDR1 and CDR2: SGHRS, YFSETQ. The CDR3 covers 15 residues. V was pared by 1 base and J by 4 bases, with 12 bases between. The CDR3 sequence is CASSLRPTPYNEQFF. The DNA of the CDR3 is TGCGCCAGCAGCTTGAGGCCTACCCCGTACAATGAGCAGTTCTTC. The entire variable domain, with the rest obtained from reference TRBV5-1 and TRBJ2-1, is as follows: KAGVTQTPRYLIKTRGQQVTLSCSPISGHRSVSWYQQTPGQGLQFLFEYFSETQRNKGNFPGRFSGRQFSNSRSEMNVSTLELGDSALYLCASSLRPTPYNEQFFGPGTRLTVL.